This T cell receptor beta chain was retrieved from a study of T cells in Graves' hyperthyroidism and ophthalmopathy. Study overall: Peripheral blood collection took place at initial diagnosis, before any treatment.

The V gene end was trimmed by 2 bases and the J gene end by 3 bases; junction bases not matched to a gene: 6. The CDR3 runs 14 residues. Per the germline V gene, CDR1 is DFQATT and CDR2 is SNEGSKA (reference sequence). This clonotype was seen ten or more times. Antigen specificity is unknown. Regions amplified from RNA transcripts were the TCR beta CDR3 regions. HTBI primers were the set used in a first-round RT-PCR of the TCR CDR3. TCRdb fed the multiplex PCR reads into MiXCR, producing one record per CDR3 protein. The sample includes around 700,000 distinct CDR3 sequences, about 19% of them seen just once. Overall study findings and caveats: Blood samples included most of the expanded thyroid clonotypes exceeding 0.001.

V gene TRBV20-1 combines with J gene TRBJ2-7; 8 bases are a match to TRBD2. This clonotype was obtained from a woman aged 50 to 60 with Graves' hyperthyroidism that later progressed to Graves' ophthalmopathy. Sequenced material: blood. CDR3: CSARPPGGVYEQYF. CDR3 nucleotides: TGCAGTGCTAGACCACCGGGGGGGGTCTACGAGCAGTACTTC.